These T cell receptor beta chains were read from a single sample in a study of blood T cell repertoires in COVID-19. Clones were sequenced by immunoSEQ multiplex PCR, and TCRdb holds only the in-frame ones, with some missing. This sample has a few hundred thousand clones, with 85% found just once. Source material: peripheral blood. These receptors all stem from a woman between 18 and 29 years old with acute or convalescent COVID-19. Each CDR3 is given with its conserved first and last residue. Fields, in order: clone size, V gene, CDR3 length, J gene, D gene, CDR3 DNA, CDR3 protein. D genes are given only for firm matches. Size tells how often a clone was seen (once, few, many) or the class of an expanded clone, and some rows leave it out.

size: many; V: TRBV11-1; length: 13; J: TRBJ2-3; D: -; DNA: TGTGCCAGCAGCTTTGGAGGCTCAGCTACGCAGTATTTT; CDR3: CASSFGGSATQYF
size: -; V: TRBV9; length: 16; J: TRBJ2-2; D: TRBD2; DNA: TGTGCCAGCAGCGTGCATAGCGGGAGGAGGACCGGGGAGCTGTTTTTT; CDR3: CASSVHSGRRTGELFF
size: -; V: TRBV5-1; length: 13; J: TRBJ1-1; D: -; DNA: TGCGCCAGCAGCTTGGACAGGACAGCCGAAGCTTTCTTT; CDR3: CASSLDRTAEAFF
size: -; V: TRBV7-6; length: 15; J: TRBJ2-1; D: TRBD1; DNA: TGTGCCAGCAGCCGAACGGGACAGGGGTATGGTGAGCAGTTCTTC; CDR3: CASSRTGQGYGEQFF
size: -; V: TRBV27; length: 12; J: TRBJ2-7; D: -; DNA: TGTGCCAGCAGTTTAGGGGGGTCCGAGCAGTACTTC; CDR3: CASSLGGSEQYF
size: -; V: TRBV9; length: 13; J: TRBJ2-3; D: TRBD2; DNA: TGTGCCAGCAGTGAGACTAGCGAGGATACGCAGTATTTT; CDR3: CASSETSEDTQYF
size: once; V: TRBV7-9; length: 14; J: TRBJ1-4; D: TRBD1; DNA: TGTGCCAGCAGCATCACGGGACAGGGGGAAAAACTGTTTTTT; CDR3: CASSITGQGEKLFF
size: -; V: TRBV9; length: 18; J: TRBJ2-2; D: -; DNA: TGTGCCAGCAGCGTACGGACCGCCGGGACTGTTGACACCGGGGAGCTGTTTTTT; CDR3: CASSVRTAGTVDTGELFF
size: -; V: TRBV9; length: 13; J: TRBJ2-3; D: -; DNA: TGTGCCAGCAGCGTAGGGGGGGCAGATACGCAGTATTTT; CDR3: CASSVGGADTQYF
size: -; V: TRBV6-2/TRBV6-3; length: 16; J: TRBJ2-7; D: TRBD1; DNA: TGTGCCAGCAGTCCACTTGCGGGACAGGGAGGGTACGAGCAGTACTTC; CDR3: CASSPLAGQGGYEQYF
size: -; V: TRBV2; length: 11; J: TRBJ2-3; D: -; DNA: TGTGCCAGCAGTGCCGCAGATACGCAGTATTTT; CDR3: CASSAADTQYF
size: -; V: TRBV6-2/TRBV6-3; length: 14; J: TRBJ1-1; D: -; DNA: TGTGCCAGCAGTTTGGGGGGAGGATCCACTGAAGCTTTCTTT; CDR3: CASSLGGGSTEAFF